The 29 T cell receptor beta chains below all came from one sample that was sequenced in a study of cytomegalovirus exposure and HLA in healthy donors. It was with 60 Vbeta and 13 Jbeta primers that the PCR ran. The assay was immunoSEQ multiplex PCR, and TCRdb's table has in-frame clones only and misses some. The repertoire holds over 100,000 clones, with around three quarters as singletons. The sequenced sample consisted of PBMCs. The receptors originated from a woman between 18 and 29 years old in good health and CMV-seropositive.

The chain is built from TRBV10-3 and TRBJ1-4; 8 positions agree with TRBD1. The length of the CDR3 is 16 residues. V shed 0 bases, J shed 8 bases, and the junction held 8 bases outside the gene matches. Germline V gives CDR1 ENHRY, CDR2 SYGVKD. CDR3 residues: CAISESAGGLGEKLFF. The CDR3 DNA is TGTGCCATCAGTGAGTCGGCAGGGGGCTTGGGGGAAAAACTGTTTTTT.

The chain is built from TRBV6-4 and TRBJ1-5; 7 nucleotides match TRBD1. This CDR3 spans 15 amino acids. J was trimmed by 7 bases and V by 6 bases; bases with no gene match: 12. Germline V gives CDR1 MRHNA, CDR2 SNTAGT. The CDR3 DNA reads TGTGCCAGCAGCCCCCAGGGGGTGGCGGGGCAGCCCCAGCATTTT. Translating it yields CASSPQGVAGQPQHF.

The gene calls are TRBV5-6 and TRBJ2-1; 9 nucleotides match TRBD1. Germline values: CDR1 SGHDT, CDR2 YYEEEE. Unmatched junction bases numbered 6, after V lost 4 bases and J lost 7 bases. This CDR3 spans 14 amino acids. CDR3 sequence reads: CASSPDRGVNEQFF. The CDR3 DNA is TGTGCCAGCAGCCCGGACAGGGGAGTGAATGAGCAGTTCTTC.

The chain's CDR3 is CASSPNQETQYF. The CDR3, as DNA: TGTGCCAGCAGTCCAAACCAAGAGACCCAGTACTTC. The J gene is TRBJ2-5, the V gene TRBV27; no reliable D call. The CDR3 consists of 12 residues. Looked up from germline, CDR1 is MNHEY and CDR2 is SMNVEV (reference sequence). Trimming removed 5 bases at V and 0 bases at J, with 4 bases between.

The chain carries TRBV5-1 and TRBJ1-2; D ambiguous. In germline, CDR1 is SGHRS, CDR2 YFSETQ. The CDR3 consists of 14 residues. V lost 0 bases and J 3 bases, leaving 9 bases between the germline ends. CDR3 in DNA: TGCGCCAGCAGCTTGGTGCTCGGGGACTATGGCTACACCTTC. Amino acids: CASSLVLGDYGYTF.

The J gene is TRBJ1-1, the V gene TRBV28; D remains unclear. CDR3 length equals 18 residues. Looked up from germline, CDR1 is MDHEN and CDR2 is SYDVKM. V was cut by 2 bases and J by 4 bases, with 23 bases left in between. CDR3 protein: CASSLGLGMRTRTTEAFF. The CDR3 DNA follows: TGTGCCAGCAGTTTAGGCCTAGGGATGAGAACTAGAACCACTGAAGCTTTCTTT.

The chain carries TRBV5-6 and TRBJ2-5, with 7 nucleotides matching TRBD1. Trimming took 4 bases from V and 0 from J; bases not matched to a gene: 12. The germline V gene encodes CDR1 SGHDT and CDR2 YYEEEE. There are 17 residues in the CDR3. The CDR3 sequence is CASSDMLTGANQETQYF. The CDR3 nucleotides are TGTGCCAGCAGCGACATGTTAACAGGGGCGAACCAAGAGACCCAGTACTTC.

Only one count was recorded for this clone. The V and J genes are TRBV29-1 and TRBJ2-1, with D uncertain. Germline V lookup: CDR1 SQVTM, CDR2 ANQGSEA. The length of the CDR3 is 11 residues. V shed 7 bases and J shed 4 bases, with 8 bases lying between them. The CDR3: CSGRLYNEQFF. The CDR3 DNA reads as TGCAGCGGCCGACTGTACAATGAGCAGTTCTTC.

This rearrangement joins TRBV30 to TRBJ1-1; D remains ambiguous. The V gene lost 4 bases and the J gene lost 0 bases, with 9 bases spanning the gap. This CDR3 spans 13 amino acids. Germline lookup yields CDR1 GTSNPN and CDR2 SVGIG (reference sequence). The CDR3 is CAWTGLMNTEAFF. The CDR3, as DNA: TGTGCCTGGACAGGACTCATGAACACTGAAGCTTTCTTT.

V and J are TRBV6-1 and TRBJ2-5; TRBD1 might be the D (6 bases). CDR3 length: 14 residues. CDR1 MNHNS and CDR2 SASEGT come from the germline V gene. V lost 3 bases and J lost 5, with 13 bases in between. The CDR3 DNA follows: TGTGCCAGCAGTGATGTTTGGGGGCGCGAGACCCAGTACTTC. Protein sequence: CASSDVWGRETQYF.

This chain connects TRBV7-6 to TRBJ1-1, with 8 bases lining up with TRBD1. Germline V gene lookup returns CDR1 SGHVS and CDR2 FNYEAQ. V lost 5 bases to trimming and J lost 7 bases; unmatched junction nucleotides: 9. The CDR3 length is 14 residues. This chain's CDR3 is CASSPGQGWGEAFF. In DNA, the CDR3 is TGTGCCAGCAGCCCCGGACAGGGTTGGGGTGAAGCTTTCTTT.

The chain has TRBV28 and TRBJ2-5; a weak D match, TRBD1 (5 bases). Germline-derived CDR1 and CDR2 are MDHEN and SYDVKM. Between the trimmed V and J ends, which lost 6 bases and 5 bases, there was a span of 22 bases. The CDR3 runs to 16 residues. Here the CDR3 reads CASRTPTPGLLETQYF. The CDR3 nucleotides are TGTGCCAGCAGAACCCCGACCCCAGGGTTGTTGGAGACCCAGTACTTC.

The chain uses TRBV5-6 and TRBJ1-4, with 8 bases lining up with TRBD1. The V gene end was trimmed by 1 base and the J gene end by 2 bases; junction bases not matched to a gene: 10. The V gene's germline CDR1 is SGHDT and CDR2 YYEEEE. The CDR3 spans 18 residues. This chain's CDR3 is CASSLLDREGTTNEKLFF. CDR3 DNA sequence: TGTGCCAGCAGCTTGTTGGACAGGGAAGGGACGACTAATGAAAAACTGTTTTTT.

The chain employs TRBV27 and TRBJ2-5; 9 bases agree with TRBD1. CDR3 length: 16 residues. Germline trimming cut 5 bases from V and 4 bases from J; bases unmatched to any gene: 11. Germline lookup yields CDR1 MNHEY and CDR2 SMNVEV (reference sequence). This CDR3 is CASSSSGTGRGETQYF. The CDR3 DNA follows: TGTGCCAGCAGTAGCTCCGGGACAGGGAGGGGAGAGACCCAGTACTTC.

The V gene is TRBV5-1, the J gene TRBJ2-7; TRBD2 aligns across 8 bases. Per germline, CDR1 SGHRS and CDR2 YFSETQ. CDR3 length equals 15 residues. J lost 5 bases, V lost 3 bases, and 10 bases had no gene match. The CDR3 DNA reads TGCGCCAGCAGCTCGTATGGGAGCGGGAGCGACGAGCAGTACTTC. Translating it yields CASSSYGSGSDEQYF.

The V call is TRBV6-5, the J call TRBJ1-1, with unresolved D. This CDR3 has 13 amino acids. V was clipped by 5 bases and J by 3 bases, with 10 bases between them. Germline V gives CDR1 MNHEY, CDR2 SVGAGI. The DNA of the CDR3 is TGTGCCAGCAGTCTACAGTATTACACTGAAGCTTTCTTT. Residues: CASSLQYYTEAFF.

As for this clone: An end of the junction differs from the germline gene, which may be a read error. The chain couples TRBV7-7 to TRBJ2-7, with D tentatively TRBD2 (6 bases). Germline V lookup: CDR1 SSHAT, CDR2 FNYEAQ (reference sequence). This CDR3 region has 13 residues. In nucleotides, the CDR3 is TGTGCTAGCAGCCAAGCGGAGGGCAACGAGCAGTACTTC. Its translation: CASSQAEGNEQYF.

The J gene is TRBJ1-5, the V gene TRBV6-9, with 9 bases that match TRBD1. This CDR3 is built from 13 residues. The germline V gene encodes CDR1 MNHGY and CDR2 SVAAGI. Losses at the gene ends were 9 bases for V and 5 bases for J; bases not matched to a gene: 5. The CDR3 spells CASLRTGDQPQHF. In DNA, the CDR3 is TGTGCCAGTTTGCGGACAGGGGATCAGCCCCAGCATTTT.

The CDR3 region is CASRQGYEQFF. CDR3 nucleotide sequence: TGTGCCAGCAGACAGGGCTACGAGCAGTTCTTC. This sequence joins TRBV6-1 and TRBJ2-1; possibly TRBD1 for D (6 bases). Germline CDR1 is MNHNS and CDR2 is SASEGT. Trimming shortened V by 6 bases and J by 10 bases, and 10 bases separated the two germline ends. The CDR3 extends over 11 amino acids.

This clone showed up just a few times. The CDR3 sequence: CSVATGATTDTQYF. The CDR3 DNA follows: TGCAGCGTTGCGACAGGGGCGACCACAGATACGCAGTATTTT. The rearrangement joins TRBV29-1 to TRBJ2-3, with TRBD1 matching over 8 bases. From germline, CDR1 is SQVTM and CDR2 ANQGSEA. This CDR3 has 14 residues. The J segment lost 2 bases and the V segment lost 4 bases, leaving 5 bases of the junction unmatched.

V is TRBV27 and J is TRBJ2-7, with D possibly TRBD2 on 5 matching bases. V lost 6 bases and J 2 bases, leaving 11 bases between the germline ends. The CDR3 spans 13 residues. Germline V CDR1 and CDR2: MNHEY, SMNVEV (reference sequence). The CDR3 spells CASRGSSAYEQYF. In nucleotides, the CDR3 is TGTGCCAGCAGGGGGAGCTCCGCCTACGAGCAGTACTTC.

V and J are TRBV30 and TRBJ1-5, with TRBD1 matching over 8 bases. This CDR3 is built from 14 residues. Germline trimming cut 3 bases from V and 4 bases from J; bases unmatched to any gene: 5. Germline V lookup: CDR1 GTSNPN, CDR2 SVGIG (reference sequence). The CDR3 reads CAWSHRGGNQPQHF. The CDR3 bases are TGTGCCTGGAGCCACAGGGGGGGAAATCAGCCCCAGCATTTT. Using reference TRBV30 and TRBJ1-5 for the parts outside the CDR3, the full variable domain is SQTIHQWPATLVQPVGSPLSLECTVEGTSNPNLYWYRQAAGRGLQLLFYSVGIGQISSEVPQNLSASRPQDRQFILSSKKLLLSDSGFYLCAWSHRGGNQPQHFGDGTRLSIL.

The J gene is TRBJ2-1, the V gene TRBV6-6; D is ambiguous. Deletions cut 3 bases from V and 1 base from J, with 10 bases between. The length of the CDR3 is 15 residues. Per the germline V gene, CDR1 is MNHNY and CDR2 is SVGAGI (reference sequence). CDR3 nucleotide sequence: TGTGCCAGCAGTTATCGGCCAGGATCCTACAATGAGCAGTTCTTC. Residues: CASSYRPGSYNEQFF.

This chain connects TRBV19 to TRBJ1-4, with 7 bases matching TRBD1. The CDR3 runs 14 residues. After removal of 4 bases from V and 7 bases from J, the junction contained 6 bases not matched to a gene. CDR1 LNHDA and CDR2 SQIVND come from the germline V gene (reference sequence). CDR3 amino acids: CASSTQGVGEKLFF. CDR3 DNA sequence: TGTGCCAGTAGTACGCAGGGGGTGGGTGAAAAACTGTTTTTT. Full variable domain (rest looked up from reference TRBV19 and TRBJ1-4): DGGITQSPKYLFRKEGQNVTLSCEQNLNHDAMYWYRQDPGQGLRLIYYSQIVNDFQKGDIAEGYSVSREKKESFPLTVTSAQKNPTAFYLCASSTQGVGEKLFFGSGTQLSVL.

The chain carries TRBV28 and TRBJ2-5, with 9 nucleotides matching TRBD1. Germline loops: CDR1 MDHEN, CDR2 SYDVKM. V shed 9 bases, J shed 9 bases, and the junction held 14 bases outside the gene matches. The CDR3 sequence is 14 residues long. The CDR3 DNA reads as TGTGCCAGTTATGGGACAGGGAGAATGTCTCCCCAGTACTTC. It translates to CASYGTGRMSPQYF.

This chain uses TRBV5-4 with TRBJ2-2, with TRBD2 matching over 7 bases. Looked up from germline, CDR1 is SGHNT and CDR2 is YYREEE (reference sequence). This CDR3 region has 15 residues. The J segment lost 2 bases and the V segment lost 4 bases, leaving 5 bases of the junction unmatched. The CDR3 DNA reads TGTGCCAGCAGCCCGGGGACTACAAACACCGGGGAGCTGTTTTTT. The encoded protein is CASSPGTTNTGELFF. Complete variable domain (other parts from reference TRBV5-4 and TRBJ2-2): ETGVTQSPTHLIKTRGQQVTLRCSSQSGHNTVSWYQQALGQGPQFIFQYYREEENGRGNFPPRFSGLQFPNYSSELNVNALELDDSALYLCASSPGTTNTGELFFGEGSRLTVL.

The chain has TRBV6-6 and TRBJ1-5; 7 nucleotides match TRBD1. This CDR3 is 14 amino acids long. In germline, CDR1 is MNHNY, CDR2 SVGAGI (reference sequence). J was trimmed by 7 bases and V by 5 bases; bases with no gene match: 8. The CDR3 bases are TGTGCCAGCAGTCGAGGACAGGATTTCCAGCCCCAGCATTTT. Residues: CASSRGQDFQPQHF.

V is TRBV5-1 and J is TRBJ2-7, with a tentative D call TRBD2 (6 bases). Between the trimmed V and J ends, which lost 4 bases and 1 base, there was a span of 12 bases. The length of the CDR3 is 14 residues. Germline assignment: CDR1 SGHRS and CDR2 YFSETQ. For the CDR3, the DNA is TGCGCCAGCAGCGCCGGGACTGTATCCTACGAGCAGTACTTC. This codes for CASSAGTVSYEQYF.

The CDR3 loop is CASSRARNYEQYF. In DNA, the CDR3 is TGTGCCAGCAGCCGCGCCAGGAACTACGAGCAGTACTTC. The rearrangement uses TRBV14 and TRBJ2-7; D call uncertain. Germline V gene sequence: CDR1 SGHDN, CDR2 FVKESK. CDR3 size: 13 residues. The V and J ends lost 4 bases and 3 bases respectively, with 10 bases between them.